The sequence of this T cell receptor beta chain was determined in a study of CD8 T cells in Susac syndrome. Random-hexamer reverse transcription was applied to about 0.45 to 1 ug RNA. The authors amplified TCR beta CDR3 across 54 Vbeta and 13 Jbeta using immunoSEQ multiplex PCR. One entry per CDR3 protein, called by TCRdb with MiXCR from the immunoSEQ multiplex PCR reads. The data show 150,000 to 200,000 distinct CDR3 sequences, roughly 93% seen once. Overall study results and limits: An acknowledgment was made by the study that its TCR sequencing and HLA analysis involved relatively few individuals.

The T cells that were sequenced for TCR beta were CD8+ and CD4+ cells from blood. The individuals used as controls were healthy donors who had been matched for both age and sex. V lost 8 bases and J 5 bases, leaving 12 bases between the germline ends. The CDR3 spans 12 residues. CDR1 is MGHDK and CDR2 is SYGVNS in the germline V gene. The count of this clonotype is one. Its antigen is unknown. The V and J genes are TRBV25-1 and TRBJ1-1; the D is unclear. The material sequenced was CD4+ T cells from PBMCs. This clonotype was obtained from a human donor in good health. CDR3: CASSGGRTEAFF. The CDR3 region has the DNA TGTGCCAGCTCAGGCGGTAGGACTGAAGCTTTCTTT.